These 8 T cell receptor beta chains were sequenced from one sample in a study of neurological immune-mediated disorders. TCRdb re-analysed the 5' RACE reads in MiXCR, keeping a single row per CDR3 protein. The sample has 71,000 or so distinct CDR3 sequences; roughly 13% are singletons. Indicated time point: longitudinal time-point 1 (baseline). Sequenced input: PBMCs. Receptor source: a female donor with HTLV-1-associated myelopathy (HAM/TSP).

This clonotype has ten or more counts. This chain uses TRBV6-5 with TRBJ2-3; no clear D gene. The germline V gene encodes CDR1 MNHEY and CDR2 SVGAGI. Trimming took off 9 bases at V and 0 bases at J, with 16 bases between the two ends. The length of the CDR3 is 15 residues. CDR3 sequence: CASKPTVESTDTQYF. CDR3 in DNA: TGTGCCAGTAAACCTACCGTGGAAAGCACAGATACGCAGTATTTT.

This clonotype occurred many times. The CDR3 nucleotides are TGCGCCAGCAGCACGGGAGTACAGGGGGCTGGGGAGACCCAGTACTTC. It encodes CASSTGVQGAGETQYF. The chain recombines TRBV5-1 with TRBJ2-5, with 9 nucleotides matching TRBD1. With 4 bases clipped from V and 5 bases from J, the junction kept 12 bases outside the gene matches. Germline V CDR1 and CDR2: SGHRS, YFSETQ. This CDR3 has 16 residues.

The table lists this clonotype with many counts. The chain recombines TRBV29-1 with TRBJ1-5, with 8 positions matching TRBD1. The CDR3 totals 15 residues. With V trimmed by 5 bases and J by 0 bases, 6 bases remained unmatched. Germline V lookup: CDR1 SQVTM, CDR2 ANQGSEA. The CDR3: CSVLAGGNSNQPQHF. The CDR3, as DNA: TGCAGCGTTTTGGCAGGGGGCAATAGCAATCAGCCCCAGCATTTT.

This clonotype was counted at least ten times. The chain carries TRBV28 and TRBJ1-5, with D uncertain. This CDR3 region has 14 residues. V was clipped by 3 bases and J by 3 bases, with 9 bases between them. Germline CDR1 MDHEN, CDR2 SYDVKM. The CDR3 sequence is CASSLAVINQPQHF. CDR3 sequence (DNA): TGTGCCAGCAGTTTGGCAGTTATCAATCAGCCCCAGCATTTT.

This clonotype was seen many times. The rearrangement joins TRBV20-1 to TRBJ2-2; D is ambiguous. V dropped 3 bases and J dropped 6 bases, with 5 bases sitting between them. The CDR3 is 11 amino acids. Germline CDR1 is DFQATT and CDR2 is SNEGSKA (reference sequence). CDR3 in amino acids: CSASIPGELFF. In DNA, the CDR3 is TGCAGTGCTAGCATACCCGGGGAGCTGTTTTTT.

This clonotype was seen ten or more times. V and J are TRBV4-1 and TRBJ1-5; 9 bases agree with TRBD1. The CDR3 has 15 amino acids. Germline CDR1 is MGHRA and CDR2 is YSYEKL. The ends lost 4 bases at V and 6 bases at J; junction bases unmatched: 7. CDR3 coding DNA: TGCGCCAGCAGCCTGGACAGGGGAAGGGGTCAGCCCCAGCATTTT. This gives the protein CASSLDRGRGQPQHF.

This clonotype was seen many times. The rearrangement joins TRBV3-1 to TRBJ2-7, with D possibly being TRBD2 (5 bases). Germline-derived CDR1 and CDR2 are LGHDT and YNNKEL (reference sequence). V lost 1 base and J lost 2, with 12 bases in between. This CDR3 is built from 15 residues. The CDR3 protein is CASSQAEALTYEQYF. The CDR3 nucleotides read TGTGCCAGCAGCCAAGCGGAGGCCCTCACCTACGAGCAGTACTTC.

This clonotype was detected many times. The chain combines TRBV25-1 with TRBJ2-3; 9 bases map to TRBD2. Germline V gene sequence: CDR1 MGHDK, CDR2 SYGVNS. The V segment lost 4 bases and the J segment 3 bases; nucleotides outside the gene matches: 8. The CDR3 contains 16 residues. The CDR3 is CASSGSSGGLTDTQYF. The CDR3 DNA is TGTGCCAGCAGTGGAAGTAGCGGGGGCTTAACAGATACGCAGTATTTT.